There are many counts of the clone carrying this TCR beta chain. The sample belongs to a study of early T cells in non-severe SARS-CoV-2 infection. V lost 6 bases, J lost 6 bases, and 12 bases lay in between. This CDR3 contains 13 residues. The germline CDR1 and CDR2 sequences are MDHEN and SYDVKM. TCRdb re-called the 5' RACE reads with MiXCR, one entry per CDR3 protein. Among tens of thousands of distinct CDR3 sequences listed, 2.9% were seen once. Sample: whole blood. The TCR was taken from an adult who was a healthcare worker with PCR-confirmed SARS-CoV-2 infection or an uninfected control (not recorded which). The chain couples TRBV28 to TRBJ2-1, with unresolved D. The CDR3: CASRLPGTNEQFF. DNA for the CDR3: TGTGCCAGCAGACTCCCGGGTACCAATGAGCAGTTCTTC.